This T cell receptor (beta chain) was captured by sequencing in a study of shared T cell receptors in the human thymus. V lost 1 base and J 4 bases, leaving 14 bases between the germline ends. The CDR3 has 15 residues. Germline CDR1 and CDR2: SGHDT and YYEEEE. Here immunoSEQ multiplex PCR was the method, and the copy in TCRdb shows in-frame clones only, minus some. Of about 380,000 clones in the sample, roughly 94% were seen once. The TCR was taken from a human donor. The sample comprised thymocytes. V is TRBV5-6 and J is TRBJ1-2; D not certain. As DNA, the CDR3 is TGTGCCAGCAGCTTGCCCCCCGGGGAGGGCTATGGCTACACCTTC. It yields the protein CASSLPPGEGYGYTF.